This T cell receptor beta chain was identified in a study of cytomegalovirus exposure and HLA in healthy donors. Study-wide points: As immune exposure information, only CMV serostatus was available. Some TCR beta chains (more than 150 of them) were listed as cytomegalovirus-associated.

Notes on this clone: Its antigen is not identified.

In germline, CDR1 is SGDLS, CDR2 YYNGEE. V was clipped by 5 bases and J by 7 bases, with 18 bases between them. The CDR3 length is 15 residues. PCR amplification relied on 60 Vbeta primers (plus 13 Jbeta primers). Assay: immunoSEQ multiplex PCR; the TCRdb copy retains only in-frame clones and omits some. The top ten clones hold 20% to 25% of a sample with under 85,000 clones, about 74% of them seen once. This chain connects TRBV9 to TRBJ2-2; D may be TRBD2 (7 bases). The receptor comes from a woman aged 25-40 years in good health and CMV-seropositive. The sequencing input was PBMCs. CDR3 loop: CASSARGGEGGELFF. Written as DNA, the CDR3 is TGTGCCAGCAGTGCGAGGGGGGGGGAAGGCGGGGAGCTGTTTTTT.